This T cell receptor (beta chain) was sequenced in a study of blood T cell repertoires in COVID-19. The wider study: Collection of acute and convalescent COVID-19 samples took place in the United States, Italy and Spain. The cDNA or gDNA used as material had been derived from T cells, B-cell-depleted T cells, or PBMCs.

There are 14 residues in the CDR3. CDR1 SGHRS and CDR2 YFSETQ come from the germline V gene. The V segment lost 3 bases and the J segment 4 bases; nucleotides outside the gene matches: 3. The assay was immunoSEQ multiplex PCR, and TCRdb's table has in-frame clones only and misses some. The repertoire holds 120,000 to 150,000 clones, with 84% as singletons. Sequenced: peripheral blood. This sequence was found in a woman aged 50 to 60 in a cohort sampled during active or convalescent COVID-19. J is TRBJ2-1 and V is TRBV5-1; 8 nucleotides line up with TRBD2. The chain's CDR3 is CASSSGGLYNEQFF. Written as DNA, the CDR3 is TGCGCCAGCAGCTCGGGGGGGCTGTACAATGAGCAGTTCTTC.